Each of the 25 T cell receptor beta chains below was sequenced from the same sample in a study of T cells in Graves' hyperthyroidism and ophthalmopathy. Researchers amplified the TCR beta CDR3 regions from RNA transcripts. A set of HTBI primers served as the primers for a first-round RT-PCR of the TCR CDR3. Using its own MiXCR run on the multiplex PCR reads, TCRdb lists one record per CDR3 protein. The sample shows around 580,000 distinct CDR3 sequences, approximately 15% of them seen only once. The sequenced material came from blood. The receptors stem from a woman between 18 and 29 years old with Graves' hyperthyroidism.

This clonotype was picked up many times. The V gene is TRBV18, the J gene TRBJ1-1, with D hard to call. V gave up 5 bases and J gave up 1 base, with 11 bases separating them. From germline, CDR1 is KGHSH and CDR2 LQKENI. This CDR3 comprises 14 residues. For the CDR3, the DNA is TGTGCCAGCTCAACTCTCGACCGGAACACTGAAGCTTTCTTT. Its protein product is CASSTLDRNTEAFF.

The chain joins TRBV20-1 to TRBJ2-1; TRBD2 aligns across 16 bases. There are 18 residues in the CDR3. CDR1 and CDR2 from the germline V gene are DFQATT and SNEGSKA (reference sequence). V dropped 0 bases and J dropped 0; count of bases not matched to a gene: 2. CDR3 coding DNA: TGCAGTGCTAGAGATGGGACTAGCGGGGGGGCCTCCTACAATGAGCAGTTCTTC. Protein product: CSARDGTSGGASYNEQFF.

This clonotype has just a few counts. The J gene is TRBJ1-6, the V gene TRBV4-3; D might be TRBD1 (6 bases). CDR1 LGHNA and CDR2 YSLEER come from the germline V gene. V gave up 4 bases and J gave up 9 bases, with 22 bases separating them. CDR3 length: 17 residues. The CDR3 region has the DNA TGCGCCAGCAGCCGGAGTGGGAGCCCGACAGGATCTTCACCCCTCCACTTT. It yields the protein CASSRSGSPTGSSPLHF.

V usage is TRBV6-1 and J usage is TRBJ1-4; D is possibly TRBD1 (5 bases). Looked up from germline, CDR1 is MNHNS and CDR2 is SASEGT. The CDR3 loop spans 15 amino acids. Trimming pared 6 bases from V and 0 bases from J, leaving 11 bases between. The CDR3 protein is CASRRGPATNEKLFF. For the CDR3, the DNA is TGTGCCAGCAGACGGGGACCAGCAACTAATGAAAAACTGTTTTTT.

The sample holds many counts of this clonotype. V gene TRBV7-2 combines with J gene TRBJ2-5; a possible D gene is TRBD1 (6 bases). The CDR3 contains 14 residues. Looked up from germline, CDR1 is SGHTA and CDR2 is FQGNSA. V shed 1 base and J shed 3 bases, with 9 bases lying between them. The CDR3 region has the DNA TGTGCCAGCAGCTTAGGACGACAGGAAGAGACCCAGTACTTC. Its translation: CASSLGRQEETQYF.

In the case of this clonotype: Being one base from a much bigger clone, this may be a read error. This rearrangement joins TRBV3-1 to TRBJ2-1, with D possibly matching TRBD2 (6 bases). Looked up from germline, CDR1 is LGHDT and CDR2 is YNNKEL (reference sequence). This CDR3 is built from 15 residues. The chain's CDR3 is CASSQDLPGGNGQFF. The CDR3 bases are TGTGCCAGCAGCCAAGACCTCCCAGGAGGGAATGGGCAGTTCTTC.

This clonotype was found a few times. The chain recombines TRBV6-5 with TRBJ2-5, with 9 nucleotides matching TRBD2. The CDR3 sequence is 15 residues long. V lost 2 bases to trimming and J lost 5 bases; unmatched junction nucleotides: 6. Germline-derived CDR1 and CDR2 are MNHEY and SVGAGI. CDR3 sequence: CASSYPGLAPETQYF. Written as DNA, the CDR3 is TGTGCCAGCAGTTACCCGGGACTAGCCCCGGAGACCCAGTACTTC.

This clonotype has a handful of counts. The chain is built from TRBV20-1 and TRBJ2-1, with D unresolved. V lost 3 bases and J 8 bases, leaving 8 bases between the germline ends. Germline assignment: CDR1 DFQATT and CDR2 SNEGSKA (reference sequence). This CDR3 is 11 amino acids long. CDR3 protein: CSASFGYEQFF. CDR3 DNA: TGCAGTGCTAGTTTCGGCTATGAGCAGTTCTTC.

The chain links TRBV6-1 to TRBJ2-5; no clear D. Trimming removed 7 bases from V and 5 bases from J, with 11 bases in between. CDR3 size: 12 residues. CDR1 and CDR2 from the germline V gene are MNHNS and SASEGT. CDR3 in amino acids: CASTDLAETQYF. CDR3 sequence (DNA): TGTGCCAGCACCGACCTTGCGGAGACCCAGTACTTC.

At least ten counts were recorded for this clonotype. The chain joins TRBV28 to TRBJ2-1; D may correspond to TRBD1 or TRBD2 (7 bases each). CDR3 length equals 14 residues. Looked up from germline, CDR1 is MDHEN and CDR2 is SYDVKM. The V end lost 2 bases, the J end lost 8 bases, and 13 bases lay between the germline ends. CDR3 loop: CASSLVAGGDEQFF. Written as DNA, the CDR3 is TGTGCCAGCAGTTTAGTGGCAGGGGGGGATGAGCAGTTCTTC.

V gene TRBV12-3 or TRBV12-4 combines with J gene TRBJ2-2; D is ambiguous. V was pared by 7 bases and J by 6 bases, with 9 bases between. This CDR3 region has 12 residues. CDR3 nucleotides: TGTGCCAGCAACAACGGCGCCGGGGAGCTGTTTTTT. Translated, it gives CASNNGAGELFF.

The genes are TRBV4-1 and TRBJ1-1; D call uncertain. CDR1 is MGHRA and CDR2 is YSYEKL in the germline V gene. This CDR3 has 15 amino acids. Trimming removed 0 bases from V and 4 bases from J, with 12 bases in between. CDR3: CASSQEPSEGTEAFF. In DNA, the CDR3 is TGCGCCAGCAGCCAAGAGCCCAGTGAGGGCACTGAAGCTTTCTTT.

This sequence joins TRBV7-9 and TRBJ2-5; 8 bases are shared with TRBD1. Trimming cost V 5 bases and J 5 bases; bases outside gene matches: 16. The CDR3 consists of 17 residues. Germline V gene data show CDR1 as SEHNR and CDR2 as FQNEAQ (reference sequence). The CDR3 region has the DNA TGTGCCAGCAGCCAGGGGGCGGGGAACAGGGTAGTCGAGACCCAGTACTTC. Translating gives CASSQGAGNRVVETQYF.

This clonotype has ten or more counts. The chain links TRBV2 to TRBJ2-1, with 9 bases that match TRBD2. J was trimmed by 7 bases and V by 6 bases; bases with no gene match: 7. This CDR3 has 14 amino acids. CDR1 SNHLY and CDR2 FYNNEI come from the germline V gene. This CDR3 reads CASRQGSGSNEQFF. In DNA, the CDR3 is TGTGCCAGCAGGCAGGGTAGCGGGAGTAATGAGCAGTTCTTC.

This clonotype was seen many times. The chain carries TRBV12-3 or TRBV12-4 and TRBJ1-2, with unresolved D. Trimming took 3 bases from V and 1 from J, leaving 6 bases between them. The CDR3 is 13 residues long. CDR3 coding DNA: TGTGCCAGCAGTTTGGCGTATAACTATGGCTACACCTTC. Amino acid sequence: CASSLAYNYGYTF.

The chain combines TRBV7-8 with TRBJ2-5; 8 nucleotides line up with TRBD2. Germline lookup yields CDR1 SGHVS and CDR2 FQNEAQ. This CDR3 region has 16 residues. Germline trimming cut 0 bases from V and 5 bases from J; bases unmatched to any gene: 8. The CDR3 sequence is CASSLAPAGVQETQYF. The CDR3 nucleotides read TGTGCCAGCAGCTTAGCTCCAGCGGGAGTGCAGGAGACCCAGTACTTC. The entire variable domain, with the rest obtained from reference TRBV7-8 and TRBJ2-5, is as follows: GAGVSQSPRYKVAKRGQDVALRCDPISGHVSLFWYQQALGQGPEFLTYFQNEAQLDKSGLPSDRFFAERPEGSVSTLKIQRTQQEDSAVYLCASSLAPAGVQETQYFGPGTRLLVL.

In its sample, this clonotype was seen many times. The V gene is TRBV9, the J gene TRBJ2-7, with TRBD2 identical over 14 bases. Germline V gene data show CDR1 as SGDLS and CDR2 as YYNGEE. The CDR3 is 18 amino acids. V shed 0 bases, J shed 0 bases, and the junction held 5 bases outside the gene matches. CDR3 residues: CASSVGLAGGKFSYEQYF. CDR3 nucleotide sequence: TGTGCCAGCAGCGTAGGACTAGCGGGAGGGAAATTCTCCTACGAGCAGTACTTC.

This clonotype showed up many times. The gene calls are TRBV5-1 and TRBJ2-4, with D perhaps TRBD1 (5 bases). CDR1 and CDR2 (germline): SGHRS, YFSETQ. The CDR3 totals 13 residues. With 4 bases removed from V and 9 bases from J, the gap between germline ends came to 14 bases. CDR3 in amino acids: CASSPGQLGIQYF. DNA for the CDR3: TGCGCCAGCAGCCCTGGACAATTGGGCATTCAGTACTTC.

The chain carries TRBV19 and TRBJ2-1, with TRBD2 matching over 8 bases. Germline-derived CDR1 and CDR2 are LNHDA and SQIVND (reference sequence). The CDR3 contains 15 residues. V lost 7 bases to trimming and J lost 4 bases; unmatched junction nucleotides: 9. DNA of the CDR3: TGTGCCAGTACTCCCGCGTTAGCGGGGTACAATGAGCAGTTCTTC. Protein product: CASTPALAGYNEQFF.

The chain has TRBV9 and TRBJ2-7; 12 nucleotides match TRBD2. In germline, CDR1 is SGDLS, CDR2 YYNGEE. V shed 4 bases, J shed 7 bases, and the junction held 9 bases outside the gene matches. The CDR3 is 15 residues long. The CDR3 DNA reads TGTGCCAGCAGCCCCCGACTAGCGGGAGATAGTGAGCAGTACTTC. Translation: CASSPRLAGDSEQYF.

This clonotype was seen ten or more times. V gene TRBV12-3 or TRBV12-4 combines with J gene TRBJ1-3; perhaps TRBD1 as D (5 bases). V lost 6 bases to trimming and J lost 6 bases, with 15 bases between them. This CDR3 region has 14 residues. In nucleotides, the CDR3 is TGTGCCAGCAGAATTGGCAGGGCGGAAAACACCATATATTTT. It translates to CASRIGRAENTIYF.

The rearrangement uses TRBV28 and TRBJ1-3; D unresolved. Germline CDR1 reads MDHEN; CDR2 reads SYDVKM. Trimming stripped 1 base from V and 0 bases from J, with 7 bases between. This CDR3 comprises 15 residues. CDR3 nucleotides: TGTGCCAGCAGTTTATACGGGTTCTCTGGAAACACCATATATTTT. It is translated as CASSLYGFSGNTIYF.

The CDR3 here is CASSYPGLVEFSNEQFF. The CDR3, as DNA: TGTGCCAGCAGTTACCCAGGACTAGTCGAATTTTCAAATGAGCAGTTCTTC. The rearrangement uses TRBV6-2 or TRBV6-3 and TRBJ2-1; TRBD2 matches at 7 bases. Germline V CDR1 and CDR2: MNHEY, SVGEGT. V dropped 2 bases and J dropped 7; count of bases not matched to a gene: 14. The CDR3 length is 17 residues.

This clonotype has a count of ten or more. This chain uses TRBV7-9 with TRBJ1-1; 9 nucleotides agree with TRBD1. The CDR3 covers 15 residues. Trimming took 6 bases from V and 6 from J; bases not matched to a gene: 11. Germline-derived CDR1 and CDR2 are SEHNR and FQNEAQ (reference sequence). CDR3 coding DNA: TGTGCCAGCAGGCAACTAGGGGACAGGGTCCCTGAAGCTTTCTTT. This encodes CASRQLGDRVPEAFF.

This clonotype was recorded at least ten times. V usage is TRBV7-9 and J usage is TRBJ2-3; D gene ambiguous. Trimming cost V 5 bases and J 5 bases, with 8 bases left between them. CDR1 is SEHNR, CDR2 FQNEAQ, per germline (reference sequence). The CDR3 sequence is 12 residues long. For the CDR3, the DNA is TGTGCCAGCAGCCCCCCGGGAGATACGCAGTATTTT. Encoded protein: CASSPPGDTQYF. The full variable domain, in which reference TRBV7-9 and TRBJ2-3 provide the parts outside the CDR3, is DTGVSQNPRHKITKRGQNVTFRCDPISEHNRLYWYRQTLGQGPEFLTYFQNEAQLEKSRLLSDRFSAERPKGSFSTLEIQRTEQGDSAMYLCASSPPGDTQYFGPGTRLTVL.